This T cell receptor (beta chain) was retrieved from a study of cytomegalovirus exposure and HLA in healthy donors. The CDR3 runs 14 residues. Germline V gives CDR1 KGHSH, CDR2 LQKENI. The V end was cut by 6 bases, the J end by 5 bases, with 13 bases between. With regard to this clone: Its antigen is currently unknown.

The PCR contained 60 Vbeta and 13 Jbeta primers. TCRdb keeps only in-frame clones here, not all; method: immunoSEQ multiplex PCR. The data contain roughly 80,000 clones, approximately 81% of them singletons. Study-wide findings and caveats: Analyzed later, most CMV-associated TCR beta chains appeared HLA-restricted. A later analysis reportedly identified an Asian-associated ancestry cluster as carrying fewer N-insertions than the approximately 710-donor mean. Likely technical artifact: a cluster of highly shared sequence variants.

This chain joins TRBV18 and TRBJ1-4; D not certain. This sequence was found in a woman between 45 and 65 years old in good health and CMV-seropositive. Sequences were obtained from PBMCs. The DNA of the CDR3 is TGTGCCAGCTCCTCGGGGAGCCTGAATGAAAAACTGTTTTTT. Translating gives CASSSGSLNEKLFF.